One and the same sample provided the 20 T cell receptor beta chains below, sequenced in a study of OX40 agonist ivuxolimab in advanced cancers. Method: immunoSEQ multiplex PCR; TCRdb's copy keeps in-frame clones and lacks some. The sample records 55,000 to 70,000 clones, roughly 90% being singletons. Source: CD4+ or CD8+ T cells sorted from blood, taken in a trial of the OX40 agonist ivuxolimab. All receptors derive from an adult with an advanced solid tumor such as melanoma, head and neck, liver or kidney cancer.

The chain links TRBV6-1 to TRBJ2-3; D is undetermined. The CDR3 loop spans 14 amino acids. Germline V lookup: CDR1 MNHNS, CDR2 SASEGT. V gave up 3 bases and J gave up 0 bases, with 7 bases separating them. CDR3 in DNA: TGTGCCAGCAGTGACAGTCTTAGCACAGATACGCAGTATTTT. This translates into CASSDSLSTDTQYF.

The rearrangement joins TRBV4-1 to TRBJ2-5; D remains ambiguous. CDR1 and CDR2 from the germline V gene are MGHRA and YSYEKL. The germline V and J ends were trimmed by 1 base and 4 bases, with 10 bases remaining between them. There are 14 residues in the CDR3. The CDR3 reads CASSQVAVAETQYF. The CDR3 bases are TGCGCCAGCAGCCAAGTAGCAGTTGCAGAGACCCAGTACTTC.

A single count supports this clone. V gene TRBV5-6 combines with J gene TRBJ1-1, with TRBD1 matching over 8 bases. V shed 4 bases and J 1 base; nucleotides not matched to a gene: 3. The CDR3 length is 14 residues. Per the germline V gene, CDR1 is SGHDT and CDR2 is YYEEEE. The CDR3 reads CASSQDRANTEAFF. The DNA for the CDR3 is TGTGCCAGCAGCCAGGACAGGGCGAACACTGAAGCTTTCTTT.

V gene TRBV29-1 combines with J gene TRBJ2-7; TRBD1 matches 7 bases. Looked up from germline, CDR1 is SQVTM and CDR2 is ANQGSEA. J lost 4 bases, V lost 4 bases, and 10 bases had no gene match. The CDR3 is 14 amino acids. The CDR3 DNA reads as TGCAGCGTTGTAGGAGACAGGGATAGGTACGAGCAGTACTTC. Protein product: CSVVGDRDRYEQYF.

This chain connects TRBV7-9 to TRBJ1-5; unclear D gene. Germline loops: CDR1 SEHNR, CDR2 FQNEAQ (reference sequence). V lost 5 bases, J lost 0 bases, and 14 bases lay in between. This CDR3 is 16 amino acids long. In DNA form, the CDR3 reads TGTGCCAGCAGCCCCCCGACAAAAAGTAGCAATCAGCCCCAGCATTTT. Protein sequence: CASSPPTKSSNQPQHF. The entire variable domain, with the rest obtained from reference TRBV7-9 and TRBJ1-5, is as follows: DTGVSQNPRHKITKRGQNVTFRCDPISEHNRLYWYRQTLGQGPEFLTYFQNEAQLEKSRLLSDRFSAERPKGSFSTLEIQRTEQGDSAMYLCASSPPTKSSNQPQHFGDGTRLSIL.

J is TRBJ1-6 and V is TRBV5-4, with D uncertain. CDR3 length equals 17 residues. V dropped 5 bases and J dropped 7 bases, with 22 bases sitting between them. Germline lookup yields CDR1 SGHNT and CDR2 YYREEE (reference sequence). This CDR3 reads CASSPTMGKGGNSPLHF. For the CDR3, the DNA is TGTGCCAGCAGTCCTACGATGGGGAAAGGAGGGAATTCACCCCTCCACTTT.

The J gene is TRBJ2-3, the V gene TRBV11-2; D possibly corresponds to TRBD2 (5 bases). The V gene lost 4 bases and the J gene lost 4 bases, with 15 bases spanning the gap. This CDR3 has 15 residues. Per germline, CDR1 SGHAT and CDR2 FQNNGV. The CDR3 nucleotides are TGTGCCAGCAGCTCCTTCCCTAGCTCCTCAGATACGCAGTATTTT. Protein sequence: CASSSFPSSSDTQYF.

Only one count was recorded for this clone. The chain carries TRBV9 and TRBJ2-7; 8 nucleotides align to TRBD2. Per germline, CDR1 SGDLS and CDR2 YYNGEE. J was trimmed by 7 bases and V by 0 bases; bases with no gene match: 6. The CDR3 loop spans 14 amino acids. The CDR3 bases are TGTGCCAGCAGCGTAGCGTCGGGGGGGGCGGAGCAGTACTTC. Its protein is CASSVASGGAEQYF.

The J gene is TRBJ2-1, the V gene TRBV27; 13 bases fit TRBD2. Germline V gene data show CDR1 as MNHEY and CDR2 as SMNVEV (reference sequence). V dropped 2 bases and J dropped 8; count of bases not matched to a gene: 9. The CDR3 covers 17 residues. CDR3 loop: CASSLIPLAGGGDEQFF. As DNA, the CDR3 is TGTGCCAGCAGTTTAATCCCACTAGCGGGGGGGGGAGATGAGCAGTTCTTC.

The CDR3, as DNA: TGTGCCAGCAGCTCCAACAGGGAGGGCAATCAGCCCCAGCATTTT. It encodes CASSSNREGNQPQHF. The J gene is TRBJ1-5, the V gene TRBV13, with a weak D call TRBD1 (6 bases). Germline CDR1 PRHDT, CDR2 FYEKMQ (reference sequence). CDR3 length equals 15 residues. V lost 4 bases, J lost 2 bases, and 12 bases lay in between.

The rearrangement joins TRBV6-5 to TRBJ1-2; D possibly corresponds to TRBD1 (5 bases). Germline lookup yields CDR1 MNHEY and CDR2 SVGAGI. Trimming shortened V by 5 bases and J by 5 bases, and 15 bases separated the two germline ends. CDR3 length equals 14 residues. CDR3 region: CASSDLGGGYGYTF. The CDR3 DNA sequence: TGTGCCAGCAGTGATCTGGGGGGGGGTTATGGCTACACCTTC.

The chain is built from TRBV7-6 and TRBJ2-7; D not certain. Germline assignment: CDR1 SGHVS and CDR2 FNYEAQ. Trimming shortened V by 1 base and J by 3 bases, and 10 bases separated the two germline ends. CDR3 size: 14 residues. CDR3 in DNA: TGTGCCAGCAGCTTAGTTACTGCGAACTACGAGCAGTACTTC. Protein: CASSLVTANYEQYF.

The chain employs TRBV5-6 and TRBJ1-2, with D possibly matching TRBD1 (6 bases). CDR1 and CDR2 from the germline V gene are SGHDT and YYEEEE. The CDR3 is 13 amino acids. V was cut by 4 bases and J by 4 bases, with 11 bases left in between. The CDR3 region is CASSPTGTYGYTF. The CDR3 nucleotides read TGTGCCAGCAGCCCTACAGGGACCTATGGCTACACCTTC.

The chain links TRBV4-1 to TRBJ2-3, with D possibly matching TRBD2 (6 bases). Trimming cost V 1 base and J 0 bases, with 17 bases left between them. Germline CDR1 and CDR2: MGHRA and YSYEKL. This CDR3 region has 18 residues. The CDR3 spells CASSQGETGDSSTDTQYF. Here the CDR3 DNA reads TGCGCCAGCAGCCAAGGCGAGACGGGGGATTCGAGCACAGATACGCAGTATTTT.

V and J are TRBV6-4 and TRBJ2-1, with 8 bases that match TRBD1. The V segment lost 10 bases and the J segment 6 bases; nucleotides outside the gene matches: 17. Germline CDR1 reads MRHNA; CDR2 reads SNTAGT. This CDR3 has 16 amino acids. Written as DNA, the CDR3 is TGTGCCACCGAAGGACAGGGCACTACGATGCCCAATGAGCAGTTCTTC. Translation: CATEGQGTTMPNEQFF.

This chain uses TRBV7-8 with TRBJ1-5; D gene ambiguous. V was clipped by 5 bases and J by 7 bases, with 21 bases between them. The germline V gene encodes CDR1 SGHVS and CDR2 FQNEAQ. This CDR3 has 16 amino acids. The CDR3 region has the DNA TGTGCCAGCAGCCCGGCGTTGTCCCCGGCCGGCCAGCCCCAGCATTTT. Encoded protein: CASSPALSPAGQPQHF.

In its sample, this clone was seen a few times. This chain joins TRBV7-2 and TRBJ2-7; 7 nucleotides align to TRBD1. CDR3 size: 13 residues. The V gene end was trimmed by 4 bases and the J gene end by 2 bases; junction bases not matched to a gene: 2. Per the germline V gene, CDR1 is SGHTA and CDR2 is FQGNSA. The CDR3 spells CASSWGQTYEQYF. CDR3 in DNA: TGTGCCAGCAGCTGGGGACAGACCTACGAGCAGTACTTC.

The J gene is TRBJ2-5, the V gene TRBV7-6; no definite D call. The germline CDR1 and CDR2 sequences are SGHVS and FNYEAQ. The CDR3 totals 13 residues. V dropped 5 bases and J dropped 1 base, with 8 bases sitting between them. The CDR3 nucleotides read TGTGCCAGCAGCCCGACCGTCCAAGAGACCCAGTACTTC. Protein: CASSPTVQETQYF.

The chain's CDR3 is CASSSGYGYTF. CDR3 in DNA: TGTGCCAGCAGCTCAGGGTATGGCTACACCTTC. The chain joins TRBV9 to TRBJ1-2; D perhaps matches TRBD1 (5 bases). This CDR3 spans 11 amino acids. Germline V lookup: CDR1 SGDLS, CDR2 YYNGEE. V lost 4 bases and J 5 bases, leaving 6 bases between the germline ends.

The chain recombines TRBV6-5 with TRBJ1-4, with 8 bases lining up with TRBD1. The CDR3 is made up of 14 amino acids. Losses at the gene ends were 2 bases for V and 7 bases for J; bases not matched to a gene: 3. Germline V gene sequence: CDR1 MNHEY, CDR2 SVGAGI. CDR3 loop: CASSYGQGGEKLFF. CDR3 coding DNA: TGTGCCAGCAGTTACGGACAGGGCGGTGAAAAACTGTTTTTT.